The rows below give T cell receptor beta chains drawn from one sample of a study of T cells in Graves' hyperthyroidism and ophthalmopathy. MiXCR was run by TCRdb on the multiplex PCR reads, yielding one entry per CDR3 protein. The data show 600,000 to 850,000 distinct CDR3 sequences, with 18% seen just once and 15% to 20% held by the top ten. Sequencing was done on a sample of blood. The receptor set was obtained from a woman between 45 and 60 years old with Graves' hyperthyroidism that later progressed to Graves' ophthalmopathy. CDR3s include the opening cysteine and the closing phenylalanine or tryptophan. A D gene is named only where the DNA matches it firmly. Not every row has a clone size; where given, it reads once, few, many or a size class.

clone_size,d_call,v_call,j_call,cdr3_aa,cdr3_nt
few,NA,TRBV19,TRBJ1-1,CASLDILGTEAFF,TGTGCCAGCCTGGATATTTTGGGCACTGAAGCTTTCTTT
few,TRBD1,TRBV6-4,TRBJ1-2,CAIYSFDRGGFGYTF,TGTGCCATCTATTCCTTTGACAGGGGAGGTTTCGGCTACACCTTC
many,NA,TRBV20-1,TRBJ2-5,CSAIPAPGLKQETQYF,TGCAGTGCTATCCCTGCACCGGGACTCAAACAAGAGACCCAGTACTTC
NA,NA,TRBV6-1,TRBJ2-2,CASRPSGVSTGELFF,TGTGCCAGCAGGCCTTCGGGGGTGTCCACCGGGGAGCTGTTTTTT
NA,NA,TRBV5-1,TRBJ2-3,CASSRDSPVDTQYF,TGCGCCAGCAGCAGGGACTCCCCGGTCGATACGCAGTATTTT
NA,TRBD2,TRBV6-1,TRBJ2-1,CASSFRTSRGDEQFF,TGTGCCAGCAGTTTCCGGACTAGCCGGGGGGATGAGCAGTTCTTC
many,NA,TRBV10-3,TRBJ2-5,CAISPGTHQETQYF,TGTGCCATCAGTCCCGGGACTCACCAAGAGACCCAGTACTTC
many,NA,TRBV18,TRBJ2-5,CASSPTETQETQYF,TGTGCCAGCTCCCCCACGGAGACCCAAGAGACCCAGTACTTC
many,NA,TRBV2,TRBJ2-3,CASTLGTDTQYF,TGTGCCAGCACTTTAGGCACAGATACGCAGTATTTT
NA,NA,TRBV5-1,TRBJ2-5,CASSLVGDGTQYF,TGCGCCAGCAGCTTAGTAGGGGACGGGACCCAGTACTTC
NA,TRBD1,TRBV2,TRBJ1-4,CASGQGAGEKLFF,TGTGCCAGTGGACAGGGGGCGGGCGAAAAACTGTTTTTT
many,NA,TRBV2,TRBJ2-3,CASRLEGDTQYF,TGTGCCAGCAGACTCGAAGGGGATACGCAGTATTTT
few,TRBD1,TRBV27,TRBJ1-2,CASSWGQGGISGYTF,TGTGCCAGCAGTTGGGGACAGGGGGGAATTAGTGGCTACACCTTC
many,TRBD1,TRBV20-1,TRBJ1-2,CSAMGQYYGYTF,TGCAGTGCTATGGGACAGTACTATGGCTACACCTTC
NA,NA,TRBV6-6,TRBJ2-6,CASSYSFLRGSGANVLTF,TGTGCCAGCAGTTACTCGTTTTTAAGAGGGTCCGGGGCCAACGTCCTGACTTTC
few,NA,TRBV7-2,TRBJ2-1,CASSSTGTGSYNEQFF,TGTGCCAGCAGCTCCACCGGGACTGGTTCCTACAATGAGCAGTTCTTC
few,NA,TRBV7-9,TRBJ2-7,CASSFPLQGEDEQYF,TGTGCCAGCAGCTTCCCTCTACAGGGCGAGGACGAGCAGTACTTC
NA,NA,TRBV3-1,TRBJ1-2,CASSPRDGTGYTF,TGTGCCAGCAGTCCCCGGGACGGGACCGGCTACACCTTC
NA,NA,TRBV3-1,TRBJ1-1,CATAKGTNTEAFF,TGTGCCACCGCGAAGGGTACGAACACTGAAGCTTTCTTT
few,NA,TRBV7-9,TRBJ1-1,CASSHPGPSNTEAFF,TGTGCCAGCAGCCACCCGGGTCCTTCAAACACTGAAGCTTTCTTT
few,TRBD1,TRBV9,TRBJ2-3,CASSVEGGLGTDTQYF,TGTGCCAGCAGCGTAGAAGGGGGCCTCGGCACAGATACGCAGTATTTT
many,NA,TRBV2,TRBJ2-2,CASRPQGAGELFF,TGTGCCAGCAGACCACAGGGTGCCGGGGAGCTGTTTTTT
NA,TRBD1,TRBV12-3/TRBV12-4,TRBJ2-3,CASSNRDRGRGSDTQYF,TGTGCCAGCAGTAATAGGGACAGGGGGCGCGGTTCAGATACGCAGTATTTT
NA,NA,TRBV7-3,TRBJ2-5,CASRLGTPYQETQYF,TGTGCCAGCAGACTCGGGACACCGTACCAAGAGACCCAGTACTTC
NA,TRBD1,TRBV2,TRBJ1-4,CASRTGQLSEKLFF,TGTGCCAGCAGGACGGGACAGCTAAGTGAAAAACTGTTTTTT
few,NA,TRBV10-3,TRBJ1-1,CAISDRGGLDTEAFF,TGTGCCATCAGTGACCGGGGGGGGCTTGACACTGAAGCTTTCTTT
few,TRBD1,TRBV7-8,TRBJ2-7,CASSHSGQGFYEQYF,TGTGCCAGCAGCCATTCGGGACAGGGTTTTTACGAGCAGTACTTC
NA,NA,TRBV20-1,TRBJ2-4,CSARDPRGRVTKNIQYF,TGCAGTGCTAGAGATCCGAGGGGACGGGTTACCAAAAACATTCAGTACTTC
NA,TRBD2,TRBV6-1,TRBJ2-1,CASSSQIAGENNEQFF,TGTGCCAGCAGCTCTCAAATAGCGGGGGAAAACAATGAGCAGTTCTTC
NA,TRBD1,TRBV7-3,TRBJ1-5,CASSPPRDRGNQPQHF,TGTGCCAGCAGCCCCCCCCGCGACAGGGGCAATCAGCCCCAGCATTTT
many,NA,TRBV7-2,TRBJ2-5,CASSLGREWASETQYF,TGTGCCAGCAGCTTAGGCAGGGAGTGGGCAAGTGAGACCCAGTACTTC
NA,NA,TRBV29-1,TRBJ2-7,CSVEDPGQHLGTSYEQYF,TGCAGCGTTGAAGACCCAGGACAGCACCTAGGGACCTCCTACGAGCAGTACTTC
NA,TRBD2,TRBV11-2,TRBJ2-1,CASSQKPSGGATYNEQFF,TGTGCCAGCAGCCAGAAGCCAAGCGGGGGGGCCACCTACAATGAGCAGTTCTTC
many,TRBD1,TRBV30,TRBJ1-1,CAWKTGWNTEAFF,TGTGCCTGGAAGACAGGGTGGAACACTGAAGCTTTCTTT
NA,TRBD1,TRBV11-2,TRBJ2-4,CASSSGQGIQYF,TGTGCCAGCAGCTCCGGACAGGGCATTCAGTACTTC
NA,TRBD1,TRBV7-8,TRBJ1-2,CASSLGTGALEDYTF,TGTGCCAGCAGCTTAGGGACAGGCGCCTTGGAGGACTACACCTTC
NA,TRBD2,TRBV9,TRBJ2-1,CASSPRASGGRDEQFF,TGTGCCAGCAGCCCCCGGGCTAGCGGGGGGAGGGATGAGCAGTTCTTC
NA,TRBD2,TRBV12-3/TRBV12-4,TRBJ2-5,CASSARSGGAGETQYF,TGTGCCAGCAGTGCTAGGAGCGGGGGGGCCGGAGAGACCCAGTACTTC
NA,NA,TRBV9,TRBJ2-3,CASSPIIYRDTQYF,TGTGCCAGCAGCCCCATTATATACAGAGATACGCAGTATTTT
once,NA,TRBV28,TRBJ1-2,CASRLRSWQSNYGYTF,TGTGCCAGCAGACTACGATCCTGGCAGAGCAACTATGGCTACACCTTC